One and the same sample provided the 22 T cell receptor beta chains below, sequenced in a study of CD8+CD57+ T cells in acquired aplastic anemia. CDR3 and TCR beta VDJ profiling relied on genomic DNA as the template. TCRdb processed the reads anew with MiXCR; each CDR3 protein has one entry. The sample has 350,000 to 450,000 distinct CDR3 sequences, approximately 70% seen once. Sequencing was done on a sample of sorted CD4+, CD8+, or CD8+CD57+ T cells (not recorded which) from PBMCs. The receptors were gathered from a human donor in good health, serving as a control.

Concerning this clonotype itself: One end of the junction does not line up with germline, which may come from a read error. The chain joins TRBV29-1 to TRBJ1-2; possibly TRBD1 for D (5 bases). Germline-derived CDR1 and CDR2 are SQVTM and ANQGSEA. The CDR3 totals 14 residues. CDR3 coding DNA: TGCAGCGTTGAAGATCGAGGGGCGGACTCTGGCGACACCTTC. Protein: CSVEDRGADSGDTF. The whole variable domain, filled in from reference TRBV29-1 and TRBJ1-2, reads SAVISQKPSRDICQRGTSLTIQCQVDSQVTMMFWYRQQPGQSLTLIATANQGSEATYESGFVIDKFPISRPNLTFSTLTVSNMSPEDSSIYLCSVEDRGADSGDTFGSGTRLTVV.

In DNA, the CDR3 is TGTGCCAGCAGCTTACTGGGGGATGCGGATACGCAGTATTTT. It yields the protein CASSLLGDADTQYF. This chain joins TRBV7-2 and TRBJ2-3; D is possibly TRBD1 or TRBD2 (5 bases each). Trimming pared 2 bases from V and 6 bases from J, leaving 12 bases between. Germline V gene sequence: CDR1 SGHTA, CDR2 FQGNSA. The length of the CDR3 is 14 residues.

The chain recombines TRBV7-2 with TRBJ2-5, with a tentative D call TRBD1 (5 bases). This CDR3 comprises 15 residues. Germline CDR1 reads SGHTA; CDR2 reads FQGNSA. V was trimmed by 5 bases and J by 10 bases, leaving 23 bases between them. The CDR3 DNA sequence: TGTGCCAGCAGCCCACAGGCCGGTCACCCCCAGCACCAGTACTTC. This sequence encodes CASSPQAGHPQHQYF. Looking up the rest from reference TRBV7-2 and TRBJ2-5 gives the full variable domain: GAGVSQSPSNKVTEKGKDVELRCDPISGHTALYWYRQSLGQGLEFLIYFQGNSAPDKSGLPSDRFSAERTGGSVSTLTIQRTQQEDSAVYLCASSPQAGHPQHQYFGPGTRLLVL.

This chain uses TRBV12-3 or TRBV12-4 with TRBJ1-5; a weak D match, TRBD1 (6 bases). There are 12 residues in the CDR3. Trimming left V 7 bases short and J 7 bases short, with 11 bases between. CDR3 region: CASNPGGQPQHF. The CDR3 region has the DNA TGTGCCAGCAACCCTGGGGGCCAGCCCCAGCATTTT.

Note on this clonotype: A single base separates this from a much larger clone, so it may be a read error. The CDR3 DNA reads as TGTGCCAGCAGTTTAGTTCGGGACAGGGTTGTCGATCACAATGAGCAGTTCTTC. This codes for CASSLVRDRVVDHNEQFF. The chain recombines TRBV5-6 with TRBJ2-1; TRBD1 matches 9 bases. Germline CDR1 reads SGHDT; CDR2 reads YYEEEE. With 5 bases clipped from V and 5 bases from J, the junction kept 17 bases outside the gene matches. The CDR3 is 18 amino acids.

Turning to this clonotype: One junction end disagrees with the germline gene, perhaps due to a read error. V usage is TRBV7-9 and J usage is TRBJ1-6, with a weak D call TRBD1 (5 bases). Per the germline V gene, CDR1 is SEHNR and CDR2 is FQNEAQ (reference sequence). The CDR3 is 17 amino acids. CDR3 nucleotides: TGTGCCAGCAGCATCGGCGGACCGGGCAGGGCTCATTCGCCCCTCCACTTT. Its translation is CASSIGGPGRAHSPLHF.

The CDR3: CASSGNLISPLHF. Written as DNA, the CDR3 is TGTGCCAGCAGCGGGAACCTGATTTCACCCCTCCACTTT. The chain is built from TRBV11-3 and TRBJ1-6; D unresolved. Germline CDR1 reads SGHNT; CDR2 reads YENEEA. The V end lost 5 bases, the J end lost 9 bases, and 11 bases lay between the germline ends. This CDR3 has 13 residues.

CDR3 nucleotides: TGTGCCAGCAGCCGCGAACCGGGACAGGGTCGTCGCACTGAAGCTTTCTTT. Translation gives CASSREPGQGRRTEAFF. The chain is built from TRBV12-3 or TRBV12-4 and TRBJ1-1, with TRBD1 matching over 9 bases. The J segment lost 4 bases and the V segment lost 6 bases, leaving 15 bases of the junction unmatched. This CDR3 has 17 residues.

Concerning this clonotype: Mismatch with germline at one junction end may stem from a read error. The rearrangement uses TRBV7-2 and TRBJ2-3; TRBD2 is a possible D gene (7 bases). CDR1 and CDR2 from the germline V gene are SGHTA and FQGNSA. The CDR3 has 16 residues. The CDR3 DNA is TGTGCCAGCAGCCCAGCTGAAGGCGGGGGCACAGACACGCAGTATTTT. Translated, it gives CASSPAEGGGTDTQYF. Variable domain in full (rest from reference TRBV7-2 and TRBJ2-3): GAGVSQSPSNKVTEKGKDVELRCDPISGHTALYWYRQSLGQGLEFLIYFQGNSAPDKSGLPSDRFSAERTGGSVSTLTIQRTQQEDSAVYLCASSPAEGGGTDTQYFGPGTRLTVL.

This clonotype is a singleton in its sample. The CDR3 region has the DNA TGTGCCAGCAGTTCTCCGGACGAGCAGTACTTC. The encoded protein is CASSSPDEQYF. V and J are TRBV5-4 and TRBJ2-7; D remains unclear. Germline loops: CDR1 SGHNT, CDR2 YYREEE (reference sequence). The germline V and J ends were trimmed by 5 bases and 5 bases, with 8 bases remaining between them. The CDR3 runs 11 residues. The whole variable domain, filled in from reference TRBV5-4 and TRBJ2-7, reads ETGVTQSPTHLIKTRGQQVTLRCSSQSGHNTVSWYQQALGQGPQFIFQYYREEENGRGNFPPRFSGLQFPNYSSELNVNALELDDSALYLCASSSPDEQYFGPGTRLTVT.

In its sample, this clonotype was seen many times. This rearrangement joins TRBV9 to TRBJ1-3; D gene ambiguous. Germline V gives CDR1 SGDLS, CDR2 YYNGEE. Between the trimmed V and J ends, which lost 3 bases and 2 bases, there was a span of 21 bases. The CDR3 consists of 18 residues. The CDR3 DNA reads as TGTGCCAGCAGCGCTTCCCTCCTCGGGCAGGCTACTGGAAACACCATATATTTT. Residues: CASSASLLGQATGNTIYF.

A note on this clonotype: It is likely a read error, because the conserved phenylalanine at the end of the CDR3 is missing. This chain uses TRBV2 with TRBJ1-5; D ambiguous. The CDR3 has 13 residues. The germline CDR1 and CDR2 sequences are SNHLY and FYNNEI. V gave up 4 bases and J gave up 4 bases, with 8 bases separating them. CDR3: CASSAARNQPQHC. CDR3 nucleotides: TGTGCCAGCAGTGCAGCGCGGAATCAGCCCCAGCATTGT.

As DNA, the CDR3 is TGTGCCAGTAGTATGACTACCGAGGCGAATGAGCAGTTCTTC. It is translated as CASSMTTEANEQFF. The chain couples TRBV19 to TRBJ2-1; D is perhaps TRBD2 (5 bases). The V and J ends lost 3 bases and 7 bases respectively, with 13 bases between them. Germline V gene sequence: CDR1 LNHDA, CDR2 SQIVND (reference sequence). The CDR3 runs 14 residues.

This clonotype was found many times. The gene calls are TRBV12-3 or TRBV12-4 and TRBJ1-3, with D unclear. Trimming stripped 8 bases from V and 0 bases from J, with 17 bases between. This CDR3 comprises 16 residues. This chain's CDR3 is CASVTGRTSSGNTIYF. As DNA, the CDR3 is TGTGCCAGCGTCACCGGACGGACGAGCTCTGGAAACACCATATATTTT.

The rearrangement joins TRBV12-3 or TRBV12-4 to TRBJ2-7, with D possibly being TRBD1 or TRBD2 (6 bases each). Trimming pared 7 bases from V and 11 bases from J, leaving 12 bases between. This CDR3 comprises 10 residues. CDR3 DNA: TGTGCCAGCACCATGGGGGGCAAGTACTTC. It encodes CASTMGGKYF.

This clonotype was seen just once. One junction end disagrees with the germline gene, perhaps due to a read error. The rearrangement links TRBV12-3 or TRBV12-4 to TRBJ1-3; no clear D gene. CDR3 size: 15 residues. The CDR3 DNA follows: TGTGCCAGCAGTTACGGCCGGGGAAGAGGCAACACCAAATATTTT. It codes for CASSYGRGRGNTKYF.

This clonotype was seen once. CDR3 nucleotide sequence: TGTGCCAGCAGCCGGCGCCCGTGGGGGAACACTGAAGCTTTCTTT. Amino acid sequence: CASSRRPWGNTEAFF. The chain recombines TRBV5-8 with TRBJ1-1; D gene ambiguous. The CDR3 is 15 residues long. Germline CDR1 SGHTS, CDR2 YDEGEE. Trimming removed 4 bases from V and 1 base from J, with 14 bases in between.

As concerns this clonotype: Because it lacks the conserved phenylalanine or tryptophan at the end, this CDR3 is likely a read error. The DNA is omitted, as the CDR3 cannot be located on it reliably, and the CDR3 follows TCRdb's listing. The chain joins TRBV7-8 to TRBJ1-4. Looked up from germline, CDR1 is SGHVS and CDR2 is FQNEAQ. The CDR3 is 13 residues long, counting both termini. The CDR3 reads CATSRDAYENMLI.

In this sample, this clonotype turned up a few times. The rearrangement joins TRBV15 to TRBJ2-3; no clear D. Germline V gene data show CDR1 as LNHNV and CDR2 as YYDKDF (reference sequence). This CDR3 has 12 amino acids. The germline V and J ends were trimmed by 3 bases and 2 bases, with 3 bases remaining between them. CDR3: CATSRTTDTQYF. CDR3 DNA: TGTGCCACCAGCAGGACCACAGATACGCAGTATTTT.

Of note for this clonotype: An end of the junction differs from the germline gene, which may be a read error. The genes are TRBV7-9 and TRBJ1-1; D unresolved. Germline CDR1 is SEHNR and CDR2 is FQNEAQ (reference sequence). The CDR3 sequence is 13 residues long. Here the CDR3 DNA reads TGTGCCAGCAGCTTAGACCGAGAGACTCAATATTTCTGG. It yields the protein CASSLDRETQYFW.

Ten or more counts support this clonotype. The V and J genes are TRBV7-2 and TRBJ1-4; D not resolved. V was cut by 6 bases and J by 0 bases, with 23 bases left in between. The CDR3 has 19 amino acids. The V gene's germline CDR1 is SGHTA and CDR2 FQGNSA. The CDR3 nucleotides are TGTGCCAGCAGTACCCGAAGCGCGCCCGAGTTTGCAACTAATGAAAAACTGTTTTTT. Translated, it gives CASSTRSAPEFATNEKLFF.

The rearrangement joins TRBV5-5 to TRBJ2-7; 11 bases map to TRBD2. The V gene end was trimmed by 4 bases and the J gene end by 2 bases; junction bases not matched to a gene: 5. The CDR3 contains 15 residues. The germline gives CDR1 SGHKS, CDR2 YYEKEE (reference sequence). CDR3 sequence: CASSILAGDTYEQYF. The CDR3 DNA follows: TGTGCCAGCAGCATACTAGCGGGGGATACCTACGAGCAGTACTTC.